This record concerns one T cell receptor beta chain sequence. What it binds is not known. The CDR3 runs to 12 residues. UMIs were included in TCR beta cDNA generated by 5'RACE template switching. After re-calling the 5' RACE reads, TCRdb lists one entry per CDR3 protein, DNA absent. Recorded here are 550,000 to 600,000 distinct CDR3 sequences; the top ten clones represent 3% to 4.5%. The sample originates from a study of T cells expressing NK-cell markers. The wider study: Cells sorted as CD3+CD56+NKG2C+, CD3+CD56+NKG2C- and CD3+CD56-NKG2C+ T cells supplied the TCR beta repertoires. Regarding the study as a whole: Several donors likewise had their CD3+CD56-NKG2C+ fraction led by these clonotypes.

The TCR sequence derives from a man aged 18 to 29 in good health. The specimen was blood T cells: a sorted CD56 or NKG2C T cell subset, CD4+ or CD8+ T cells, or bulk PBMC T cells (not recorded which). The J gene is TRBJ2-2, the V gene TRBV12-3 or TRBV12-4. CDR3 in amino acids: CASRPKWEELFF.